This T cell receptor (beta chain) was documented in a study of memory CD4+ T cells and cytomegalovirus serostatus. Study-level background: Of the healthy Belgian adults, 9 or 10 were CMV seropositive and 20 to 30 seronegative.

The sort gate was single viable CD3+CD4+CD8-CD45RO+ cells for memory CD4+ T cells. Donors' CMV status reflects serum IgG against pp150, pp28, p38, p52. After thawing, CD4+ T cells were positively selected. How the authors handled the data: After removing out-of-frame reads, approximately 2.2 million distinct TCRbeta sequences remained. Here immunoSEQ multiplex PCR was the method, and the copy in TCRdb shows in-frame clones only, minus some. That table is the source of V, J and clone size, and D and trimming were worked out from the DNA. The top ten clones hold almost 0.55% of a sample with under 75,000 clones, 80% of them seen once. This clone was counted a few times. The material sequenced was memory CD4+ T cells from blood. This TCR was sampled from an adult in good health and CMV-seronegative. Some clones in this sample may be carry-over from other donors' samples.

The CDR3 protein is CAWSVSRIAEAFF. CDR3 DNA: TGTGCCTGGAGTGTAAGTCGAATCGCTGAAGCTTTCTTT. The J gene is TRBJ1-1, the V gene TRBV30; D call uncertain. This CDR3 is built from 13 residues. Trimming pared 0 bases from V and 6 bases from J, leaving 11 bases between. Germline CDR1 GTSNPN, CDR2 SVGIG (reference sequence). The full variable domain, completed using reference TRBV30 and TRBJ1-1, is SQTIHQWPATLVQPVGSPLSLECTVEGTSNPNLYWYRQAAGRGLQLLFYSVGIGQISSEVPQNLSASRPQDRQFILSSKKLLLSDSGFYLCAWSVSRIAEAFFGQGTRLTVV.